What follows describes a single TCR beta chain. This record belongs to a study of blood T cells in healthy people across ages. Losses at the gene ends were 4 bases for V and 5 bases for J; bases not matched to a gene: 10. This CDR3 contains 15 residues. Looked up from germline, CDR1 is SGHAT and CDR2 is FQNNGV. A second PCR, run for about 6 to 11 cycles, used a sample-barcoded 5' primer plus a J-beta primer mix. TCRdb redid the calling of the 5' RACE reads with MiXCR, one entry per CDR3 protein. The repertoire consists of some 1.7 million distinct CDR3 sequences, with 28% occurring once and the leading ten covering over 7%.

The TCR sequence derives from a woman aged 30 to 39 in good health. This rearrangement joins TRBV11-2 to TRBJ2-7; 8 bases are shared with TRBD2. Material: blood. CDR3 sequence reads: CASSSLAGPSNEQYF. CDR3 nucleotide sequence: TGTGCCAGCAGCTCCTTAGCGGGGCCCAGCAACGAGCAGTACTTC.